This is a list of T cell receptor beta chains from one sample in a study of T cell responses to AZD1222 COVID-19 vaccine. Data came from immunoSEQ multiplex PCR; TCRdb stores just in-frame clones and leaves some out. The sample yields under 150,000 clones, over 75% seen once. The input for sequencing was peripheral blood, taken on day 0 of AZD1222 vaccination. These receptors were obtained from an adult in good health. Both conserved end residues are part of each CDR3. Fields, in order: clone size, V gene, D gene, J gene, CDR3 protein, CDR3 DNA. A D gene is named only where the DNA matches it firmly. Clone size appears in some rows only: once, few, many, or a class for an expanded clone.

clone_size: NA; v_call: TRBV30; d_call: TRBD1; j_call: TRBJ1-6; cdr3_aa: CAWGQGGSPLHF; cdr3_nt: TGTGCCTGGGGACAGGGTGGATCACCCCTCCACTTT
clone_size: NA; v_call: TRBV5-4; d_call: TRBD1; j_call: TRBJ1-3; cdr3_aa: CASSLDRGQTGGNTIYF; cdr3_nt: TGTGCCAGCAGCTTGGACAGGGGTCAGACGGGAGGAAACACCATATATTTT
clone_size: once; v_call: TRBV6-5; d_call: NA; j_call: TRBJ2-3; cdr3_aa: CASSYPIADTTDTQYF; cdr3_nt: TGTGCCAGCAGTTATCCGATAGCGGATACCACAGATACGCAGTATTTT
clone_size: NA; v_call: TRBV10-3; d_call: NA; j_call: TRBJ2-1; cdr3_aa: CAISESSGPYNEQFF; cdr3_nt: TGTGCCATCAGTGAGTCCTCAGGCCCTTACAATGAGCAGTTCTTC
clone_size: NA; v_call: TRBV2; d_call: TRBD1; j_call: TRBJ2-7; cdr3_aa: CASSAARFGRLWDRVYEQYF; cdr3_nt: TGTGCCAGCAGTGCTGCCCGGTTTGGGCGTCTCTGGGACAGGGTCTACGAGCAGTACTTC
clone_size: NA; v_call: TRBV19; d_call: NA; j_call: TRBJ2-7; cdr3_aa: CASSSPDRRLEQYF; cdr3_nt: TGTGCCAGTAGTTCGCCTGACAGACGGCTCGAGCAGTACTTC
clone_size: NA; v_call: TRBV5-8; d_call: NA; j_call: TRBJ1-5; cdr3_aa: CASSLAGHRVKPQHF; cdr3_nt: TGTGCCAGCAGCTTGGCGGGGCACCGGGTGAAGCCCCAGCATTTT
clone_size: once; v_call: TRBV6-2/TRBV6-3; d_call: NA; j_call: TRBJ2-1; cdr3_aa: CASSLGGGQFF; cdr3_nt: TGTGCCAGCAGCCTCGGGGGTGGTCAGTTCTTC
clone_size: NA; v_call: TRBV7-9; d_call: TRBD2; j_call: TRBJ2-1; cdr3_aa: CASSFSLRGLANNEQFF; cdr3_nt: TGTGCCAGCAGCTTCTCGCTTCGGGGACTAGCGAACAATGAGCAGTTCTTC
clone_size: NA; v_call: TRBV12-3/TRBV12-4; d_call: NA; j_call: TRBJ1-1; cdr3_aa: CASSFGNTEAFF; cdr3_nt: TGTGCCAGCAGTTTTGGAAACACTGAAGCTTTCTTT
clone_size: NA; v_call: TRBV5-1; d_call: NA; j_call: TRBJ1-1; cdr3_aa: CASSGGPSTEAFF; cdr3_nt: TGCGCCAGCAGTGGGGGGCCGAGCACTGAAGCTTTCTTT
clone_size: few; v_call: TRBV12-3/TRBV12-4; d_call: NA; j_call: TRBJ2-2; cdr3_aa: CASGGRPGELFF; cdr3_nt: TGTGCCAGCGGGGGTCGACCCGGGGAGCTGTTTTTT
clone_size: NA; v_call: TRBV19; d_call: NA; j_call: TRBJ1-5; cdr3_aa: CASRGGTGQPQHF; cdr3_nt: TGTGCCAGTAGGGGGGGGACCGGGCAGCCCCAGCATTTT
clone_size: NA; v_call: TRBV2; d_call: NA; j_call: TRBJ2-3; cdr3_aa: CASSVVDTQYF; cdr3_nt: TGTGCCAGCAGCGTAGTAGATACGCAGTATTTT
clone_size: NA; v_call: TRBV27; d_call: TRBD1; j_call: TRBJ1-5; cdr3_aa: CASSFQTGVNQPQHF; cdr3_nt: TGTGCCAGCAGTTTTCAGACAGGGGTGAATCAGCCCCAGCATTTT
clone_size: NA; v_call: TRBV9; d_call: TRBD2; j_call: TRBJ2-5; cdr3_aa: CASSLGGLAGGQETQYF; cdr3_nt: TGTGCCAGCAGCCTAGGAGGCCTAGCGGGAGGACAAGAGACCCAGTACTTC
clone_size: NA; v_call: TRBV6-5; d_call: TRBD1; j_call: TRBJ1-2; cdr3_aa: CASSSQTGHVVGYTF; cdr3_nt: TGTGCCAGCAGTTCCCAGACAGGGCATGTTGTTGGCTACACCTTC
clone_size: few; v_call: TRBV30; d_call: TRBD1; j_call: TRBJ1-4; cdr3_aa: CAVSPGTGGRSEKLFF; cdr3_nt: TGTGCCGTATCCCCCGGGACAGGGGGCAGGAGTGAAAAACTGTTTTTT
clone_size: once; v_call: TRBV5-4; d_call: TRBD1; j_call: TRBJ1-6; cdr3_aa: CASSRDRGNSPLHF; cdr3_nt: TGTGCCAGCAGCCGAGACAGGGGGAATTCACCCCTCCACTTT
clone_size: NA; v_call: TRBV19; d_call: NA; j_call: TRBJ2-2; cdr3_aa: CASSRMGAAGELFF; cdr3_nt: TGTGCCAGTAGTCGAATGGGGGCGGCGGGGGAGCTGTTTTTT
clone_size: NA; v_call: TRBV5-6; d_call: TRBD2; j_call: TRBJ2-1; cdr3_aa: CASSLDPRLAGDYEQFF; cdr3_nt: TGTGCCAGCAGCTTGGACCCTCGACTAGCGGGAGACTACGAGCAGTTCTTC
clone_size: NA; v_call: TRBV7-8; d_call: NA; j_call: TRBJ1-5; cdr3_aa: CASSLGPGFRQPQHF; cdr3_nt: TGTGCCAGCAGCTTAGGACCGGGGTTTCGGCAGCCCCAGCATTTT
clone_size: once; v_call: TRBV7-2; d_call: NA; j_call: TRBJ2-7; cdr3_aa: CASSPTPGAYEQYF; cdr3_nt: TGTGCCAGCAGCCCAACACCAGGGGCCTACGAGCAGTACTTC
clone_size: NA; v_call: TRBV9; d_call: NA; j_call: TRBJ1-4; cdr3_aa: CASSTGLYGSNEKLFF; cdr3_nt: TGTGCCAGCAGCACCGGGCTGTACGGGAGTAATGAAAAACTGTTTTTT
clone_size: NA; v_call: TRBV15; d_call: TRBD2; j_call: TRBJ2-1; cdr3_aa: CASRDYYNEQFF; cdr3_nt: TGTGCCTCTAGGGACTACTACAATGAGCAGTTCTTC
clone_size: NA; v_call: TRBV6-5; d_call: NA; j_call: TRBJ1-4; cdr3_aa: CASRLGLPATKLFF; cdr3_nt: TGTGCCAGCAGGCTTGGACTTCCGGCTACAAAACTGTTTTTT
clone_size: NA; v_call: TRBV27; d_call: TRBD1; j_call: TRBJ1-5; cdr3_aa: CASSLQGDQPQHF; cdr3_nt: TGTGCCAGCAGTTTACAGGGGGATCAGCCCCAGCATTTT
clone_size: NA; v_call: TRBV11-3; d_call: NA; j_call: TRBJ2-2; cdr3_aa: CASSQARTGELFF; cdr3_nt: TGTGCCAGCAGCCAGGCTAGGACCGGGGAGCTGTTTTTT
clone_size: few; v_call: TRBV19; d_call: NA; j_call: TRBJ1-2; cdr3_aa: CASSMETANYGYTF; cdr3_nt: TGTGCCAGTAGTATGGAGACAGCTAACTATGGCTACACCTTC
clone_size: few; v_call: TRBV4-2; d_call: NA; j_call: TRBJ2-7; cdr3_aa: CASSQWPGSYEQYF; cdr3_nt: TGTGCCAGCAGCCAATGGCCAGGTTCCTACGAGCAGTACTTC
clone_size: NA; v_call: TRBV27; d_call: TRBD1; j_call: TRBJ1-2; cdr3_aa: CASSHHRTGGPLGYTF; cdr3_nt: TGTGCCAGCAGTCACCACCGGACAGGGGGTCCCCTTGGCTACACCTTC
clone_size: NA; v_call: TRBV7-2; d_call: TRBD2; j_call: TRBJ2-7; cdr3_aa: CASSLGTGLAYEQYF; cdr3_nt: TGTGCCAGCAGCTTAGGCACCGGACTAGCCTACGAGCAGTACTTC
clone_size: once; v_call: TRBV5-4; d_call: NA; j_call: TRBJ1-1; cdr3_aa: CASSLREVNTEAFF; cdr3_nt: TGTGCCAGCAGCTTAAGAGAAGTGAACACTGAAGCTTTCTTT
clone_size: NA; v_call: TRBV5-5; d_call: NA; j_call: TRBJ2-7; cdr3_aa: CASSPGAYEQYF; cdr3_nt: TGTGCCAGCAGCCCGGGGGCCTACGAGCAGTACTTC
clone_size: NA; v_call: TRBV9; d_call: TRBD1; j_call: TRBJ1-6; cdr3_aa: CASSVEGTANSPLHF; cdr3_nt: TGTGCCAGCAGCGTAGAGGGGACAGCTAATTCACCCCTCCACTTT
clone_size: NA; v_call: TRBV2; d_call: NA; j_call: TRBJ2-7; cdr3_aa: CASREDVSYEQYF; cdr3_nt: TGTGCCAGCAGGGAAGACGTCTCCTACGAGCAGTACTTC
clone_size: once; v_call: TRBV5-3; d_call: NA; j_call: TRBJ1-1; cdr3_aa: CARSFPGTANTEAFF; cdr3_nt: TGTGCCAGAAGCTTCCCCGGGACCGCCAACACTGAAGCTTTCTTT
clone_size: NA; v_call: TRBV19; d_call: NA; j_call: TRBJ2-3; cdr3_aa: CASVGRTTDTQYF; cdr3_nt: TGTGCCAGCGTGGGGAGGACCACAGATACGCAGTATTTT
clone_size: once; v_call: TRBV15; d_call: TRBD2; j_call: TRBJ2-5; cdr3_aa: CATSRAGLGETQYF; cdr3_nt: TGTGCCACCAGCAGAGCGGGACTAGGTGAGACCCAGTACTTC
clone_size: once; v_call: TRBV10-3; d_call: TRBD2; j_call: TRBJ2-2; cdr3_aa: CAISEGTSGKLAGELFF; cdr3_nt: TGTGCCATCAGTGAGGGGACTAGCGGGAAGTTGGCCGGGGAGCTGTTTTTT
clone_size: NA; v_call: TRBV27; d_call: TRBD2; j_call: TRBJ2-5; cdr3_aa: CASSPRGEETQYF; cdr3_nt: TGTGCCAGCAGTCCGCGGGGGGAAGAGACCCAGTACTTC
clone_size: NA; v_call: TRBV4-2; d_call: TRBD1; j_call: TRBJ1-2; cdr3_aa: CASSLKTGGFNYGYTF; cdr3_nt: TGTGCCAGCAGCCTGAAGACAGGGGGCTTCAACTATGGCTACACCTTC
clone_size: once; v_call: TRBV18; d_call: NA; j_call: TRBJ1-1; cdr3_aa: CASRSGTEAFF; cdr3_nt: TGTGCCAGCCGGTCGGGTACTGAAGCTTTCTTT
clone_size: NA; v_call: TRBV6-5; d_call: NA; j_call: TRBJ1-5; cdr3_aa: CASSLHHGGNQPQHF; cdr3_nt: TGTGCCAGCAGTTTACATCACGGAGGCAATCAGCCCCAGCATTTT
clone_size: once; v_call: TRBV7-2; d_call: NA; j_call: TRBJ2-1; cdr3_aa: CASSLVGAGVNNEQFF; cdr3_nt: TGTGCCAGCAGCTTAGTAGGGGCGGGCGTCAACAATGAGCAGTTCTTC
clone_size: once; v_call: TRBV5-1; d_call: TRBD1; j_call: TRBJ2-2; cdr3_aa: CASRDRASGELFF; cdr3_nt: TGCGCCAGCAGGGACAGGGCGAGCGGGGAGCTGTTTTTT
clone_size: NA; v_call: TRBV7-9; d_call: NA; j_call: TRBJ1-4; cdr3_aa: CASSLEFEPTNEKLFF; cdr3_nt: TGTGCCAGCAGCTTAGAATTCGAACCAACTAATGAAAAACTGTTTTTT
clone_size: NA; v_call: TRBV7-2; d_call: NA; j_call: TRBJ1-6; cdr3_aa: CASSTKDGSNSPLHF; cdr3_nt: TGTGCCAGCAGCACAAAAGACGGGTCGAATTCACCCCTCCACTTT
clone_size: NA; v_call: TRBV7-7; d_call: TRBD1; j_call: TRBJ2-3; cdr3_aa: CASSPGTGADTQYF; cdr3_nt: TGTGCCAGCAGCCCCGGGACAGGGGCAGATACGCAGTATTTT
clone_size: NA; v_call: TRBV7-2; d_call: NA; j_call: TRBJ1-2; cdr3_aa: CASTSIRYGYTF; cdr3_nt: TGTGCCAGCACTTCGATCCGCTATGGCTACACCTTC
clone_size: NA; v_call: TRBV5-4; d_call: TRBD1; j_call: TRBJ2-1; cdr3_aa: CASSSGQGLVYNEQFF; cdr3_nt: TGTGCCAGCAGCTCAGGACAGGGTCTTGTCTACAATGAGCAGTTCTTC
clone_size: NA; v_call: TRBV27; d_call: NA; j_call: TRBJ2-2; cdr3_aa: CASSLNGPRELFF; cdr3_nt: TGTGCCAGCAGTTTAAATGGGCCGAGAGAGCTGTTTTTT
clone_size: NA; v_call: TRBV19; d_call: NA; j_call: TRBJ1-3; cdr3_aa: CASSPFRQAGNTIYF; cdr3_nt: TGTGCCAGTAGTCCATTTCGGCAGGCTGGAAACACCATATATTTT